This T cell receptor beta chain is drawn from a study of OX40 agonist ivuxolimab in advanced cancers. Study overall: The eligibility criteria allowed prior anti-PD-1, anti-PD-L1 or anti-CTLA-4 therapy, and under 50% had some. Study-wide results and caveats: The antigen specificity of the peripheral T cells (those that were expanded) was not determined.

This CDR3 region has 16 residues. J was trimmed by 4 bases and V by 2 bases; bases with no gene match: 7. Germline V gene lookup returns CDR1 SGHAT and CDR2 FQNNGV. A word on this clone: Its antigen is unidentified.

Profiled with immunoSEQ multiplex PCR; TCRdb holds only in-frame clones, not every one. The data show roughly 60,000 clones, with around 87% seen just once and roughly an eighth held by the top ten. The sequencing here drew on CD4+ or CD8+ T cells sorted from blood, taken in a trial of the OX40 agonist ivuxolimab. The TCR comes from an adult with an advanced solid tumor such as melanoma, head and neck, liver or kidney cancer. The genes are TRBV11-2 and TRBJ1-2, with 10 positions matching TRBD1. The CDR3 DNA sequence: TGTGCCAGCAGCTTATTGGACAGGGGGACCTTCTATGGCTACACCTTC. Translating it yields CASSLLDRGTFYGYTF.